The 25 T cell receptor beta chains below come from one sample, sequenced in a study of T cell responses to AZD1222 COVID-19 vaccine. Sequenced by immunoSEQ multiplex PCR; TCRdb stores in-frame clones only, minus some. The sample has about 180,000 clones, 80% to 90% seen once. This sample comprised peripheral blood, obtained on day 0 of AZD1222 vaccination. Receptors originate from an adult in good health.

The chain employs TRBV23-1 and TRBJ2-5, with D tentatively TRBD1 or TRBD2 (5 bases each). TRBV23-1 is assigned to the ORF class and has an uncertain function. This CDR3 has 13 amino acids. V was clipped by 4 bases and J by 2 bases, with 8 bases between them. CDR3 sequence reads: CASSRRTQETQYF. CDR3 in DNA: TGCGCCAGCAGTCGGAGGACACAAGAGACCCAGTACTTC.

This rearrangement joins TRBV2 to TRBJ2-7; the D gene is possibly TRBD1 (7 bases). V gave up 9 bases and J gave up 9 bases, with 18 bases separating them. In germline, CDR1 is SNHLY, CDR2 FYNNEI. CDR3 length equals 12 residues. In DNA, the CDR3 is TGTGCCAGTGGAGGGGAGACAGGGACGCAGTACTTC. Protein: CASGGETGTQYF.

This rearrangement joins TRBV11-2 to TRBJ2-7, with D perhaps TRBD1 (6 bases). The CDR3 runs 15 residues. V was pared by 5 bases and J by 5 bases, with 19 bases between. The germline V gene encodes CDR1 SGHAT and CDR2 FQNNGV. CDR3: CASSVTGTGSDEQYF. In nucleotides, the CDR3 is TGTGCCAGCAGCGTTACAGGGACCGGATCCGACGAGCAGTACTTC.

The V call is TRBV5-5, the J call TRBJ2-5; weak D call: TRBD2 (6 bases). Trimming removed 3 bases from V and 5 bases from J, with 17 bases in between. Per the germline V gene, CDR1 is SGHKS and CDR2 is YYEKEE (reference sequence). There are 15 residues in the CDR3. This CDR3 reads CASSWLVREVETQYF. The DNA for the CDR3 is TGTGCCAGCAGCTGGCTTGTGAGGGAGGTCGAGACCCAGTACTTC.

The chain is built from TRBV5-1 and TRBJ2-2, with 8 bases matching TRBD2. CDR1 is SGHRS and CDR2 is YFSETQ in the germline V gene. With 0 bases clipped from V and 1 base from J, the junction kept 5 bases outside the gene matches. The CDR3 has 17 amino acids. CDR3 sequence: CASSLAQLAENTGELFF. CDR3 DNA sequence: TGCGCCAGCAGCTTGGCCCAACTAGCGGAGAACACCGGGGAGCTGTTTTTT.

This clone was counted once. CDR3 DNA: TGTGCCAGCTCCCCCCTAGCGGGGGGGCCGACCACCGGGGAGCTGTTTTTT. This encodes CASSPLAGGPTTGELFF. The chain joins TRBV11-3 to TRBJ2-2; 12 nucleotides match TRBD2. Trimming removed 8 bases from V and 4 bases from J; junction bases left unmatched: 11. The length of the CDR3 is 17 residues. Germline V CDR1 and CDR2: SGHNT, YENEEA.

V is TRBV25-1 and J is TRBJ2-1, with D uncertain. The CDR3 loop spans 10 amino acids. From germline, CDR1 is MGHDK and CDR2 SYGVNS. Trimming removed 3 bases from V and 6 bases from J, with 0 bases in between. The DNA for the CDR3 is TGTGCCAGCAGTGACAATGAGCAGTTCTTC. Protein sequence: CASSDNEQFF.

This clone has only one observation. CDR3 in amino acids: CASSIFPGQGFQETQYF. In DNA, the CDR3 is TGTGCCAGCAGCATATTTCCGGGACAGGGCTTTCAAGAGACCCAGTACTTC. This chain joins TRBV7-7 and TRBJ2-5; 9 nucleotides line up with TRBD1. The CDR3 extends over 17 amino acids. Germline CDR1 and CDR2: SSHAT and FNYEAQ (reference sequence). The J segment lost 2 bases and the V segment lost 5 bases, leaving 12 bases of the junction unmatched.

The rearrangement uses TRBV14 and TRBJ2-7, with D maybe TRBD1 (8 bases). CDR1 is SGHDN and CDR2 is FVKESK in the germline V gene. V lost 3 bases to trimming and J lost 2 bases, with 29 bases between them. This CDR3 contains 20 residues. CDR3 DNA sequence: TGTGCCAGCAGCCACCACTCGACAGGGGAGGGGGAAGTGGCTCCCTACGAGCAGTACTTC. Translating gives CASSHHSTGEGEVAPYEQYF.

This clone was detected once. The rearrangement links TRBV3-1 (or the pseudogene TRBV3-2) to TRBJ2-1, with D maybe TRBD2 (6 bases). Trimming pared 4 bases from V and 13 bases from J, leaving 14 bases between. From germline, CDR1 is LGHDT and CDR2 YNNKEL (reference sequence). The CDR3 has 12 residues. CDR3 protein: CASSPEGIDQFF. The CDR3 DNA reads TGTGCCAGCAGCCCGGAGGGGATTGACCAGTTCTTC.

The chain is built from TRBV9 and TRBJ2-5, with 9 bases lining up with TRBD2. Trimming at V came to 3 bases and at J to 1 base, leaving 7 bases not matched to a gene. Germline CDR1 is SGDLS and CDR2 is YYNGEE. There are 16 residues in the CDR3. DNA for the CDR3: TGTGCCAGCAGCGCCAACTCGCGGGGGGGCCAAGAGACCCAGTACTTC. Translating gives CASSANSRGGQETQYF.

This clone was seen only once. A junction end diverges from the germline sequence, so it may reflect a read error. This chain uses TRBV5-8 with TRBJ1-3; maybe TRBD1 (5 bases). Germline values: CDR1 SGHTS, CDR2 YDEGEE. The CDR3 loop spans 12 amino acids. In nucleotides, the CDR3 is TGTGCCAGCAGCTTGGTTAACGCGGGACTGAACTTT. The encoded protein is CASSLVNAGLNF.

The chain joins TRBV20-1 to TRBJ1-2; the D gene is possibly TRBD1 (6 bases). Trimming left V 5 bases short and J 6 bases short, with 10 bases between. CDR1 is DFQATT, CDR2 SNEGSKA, per germline (reference sequence). The CDR3 consists of 11 residues. Written as DNA, the CDR3 is TGCAGTGCTCCAGGGGCACATGGCTACACCTTC. As protein: CSAPGAHGYTF.

This chain links TRBV18 with TRBJ1-1; D may be TRBD1 (5 bases). Trimming removed 6 bases at V and 1 base at J, with 15 bases between. This CDR3 is built from 15 residues. Germline CDR1 reads KGHSH; CDR2 reads LQKENI. Written as DNA, the CDR3 is TGTGCCAGCTCTTCTGGGACCGCTGGGAACACTGAAGCTTTCTTT. It translates to CASSSGTAGNTEAFF.

The V and J genes are TRBV30 and TRBJ2-1; D is possibly TRBD1 (6 bases). The germline V and J ends were trimmed by 2 bases and 7 bases, with 18 bases remaining between them. Germline V lookup: CDR1 GTSNPN, CDR2 SVGIG (reference sequence). There are 15 residues in the CDR3. This chain's CDR3 is CAWSLTRGRGNEQFF. As DNA, the CDR3 is TGTGCCTGGAGTCTGACCAGGGGTCGTGGGAATGAGCAGTTCTTC.

The chain carries TRBV4-2 and TRBJ1-2; no clear D. Per germline, CDR1 LGHNA and CDR2 YNFKEQ. The CDR3 runs 15 residues. Trimming shortened V by 0 bases and J by 0 bases, and 8 bases separated the two germline ends. CDR3 DNA sequence: TGTGCCAGCAGCCAAGATTGGCAGTCTAACTATGGCTACACCTTC. As protein: CASSQDWQSNYGYTF.

This clone occurred a few times. This chain joins TRBV19 and TRBJ2-2, with D possibly being TRBD1 or TRBD2 (6 bases each). CDR1 is LNHDA, CDR2 SQIVND, per germline (reference sequence). V was cut by 7 bases and J by 1 base, with 13 bases left in between. The CDR3 runs to 15 residues. The CDR3 is CASTTGAVNTGELFF. CDR3 coding DNA: TGTGCCAGTACAACGGGGGCCGTGAACACCGGGGAGCTGTTTTTT.

This clone showed up just once. The rearrangement uses TRBV9 and TRBJ1-3, with TRBD1 matching 7 bases. The V gene's germline CDR1 is SGDLS and CDR2 YYNGEE. The CDR3 is made up of 17 amino acids. Unmatched junction bases numbered 9, after V lost 3 bases and J lost 0 bases. CDR3: CASSALQGPTSGNTIYF. CDR3 DNA sequence: TGTGCCAGCAGCGCGCTACAGGGGCCAACCTCTGGAAACACCATATATTTT.

The rearrangement links TRBV27 to TRBJ1-1, with D possibly TRBD1 on 6 matching bases. The V end lost 4 bases, the J end lost 3 bases, and 12 bases lay between the germline ends. The CDR3 covers 14 residues. Per the germline V gene, CDR1 is MNHEY and CDR2 is SMNVEV (reference sequence). The CDR3 is CASSWGGKDTEAFF. The CDR3 region has the DNA TGTGCCAGCAGTTGGGGGGGCAAGGACACTGAAGCTTTCTTT.

V is TRBV5-1 and J is TRBJ2-3; the D gene is possibly TRBD2 (6 bases). V was clipped by 5 bases and J by 0 bases, with 10 bases between them. The germline V gene has CDR1 SGHRS and CDR2 YFSETQ. This CDR3 region has 14 residues. CDR3 DNA: TGCGCCAGCAGAGGAGGGATGAGCACAGATACGCAGTATTTT. Encoded protein: CASRGGMSTDTQYF.

The V gene is TRBV5-4, the J gene TRBJ2-3; 12 nucleotides align to TRBD2. The CDR3 covers 18 residues. V lost 1 base, J lost 0 bases, and 6 bases stayed unmatched. The V gene's germline CDR1 is SGHNT and CDR2 YYREEE (reference sequence). This CDR3 reads CASSLRPSGGASTDTQYF. The DNA of the CDR3 is TGTGCCAGCAGCTTGCGGCCTAGCGGGGGGGCGAGCACAGATACGCAGTATTTT.

V is TRBV27 and J is TRBJ2-2, with D unresolved. Trimming took 4 bases from V and 0 from J, leaving 0 bases between them. The CDR3 loop spans 12 amino acids. Germline V gene sequence: CDR1 MNHEY, CDR2 SMNVEV (reference sequence). The CDR3 sequence is CASSSNTGELFF. CDR3 DNA: TGTGCCAGCAGTTCGAACACCGGGGAGCTGTTTTTT.

The chain carries TRBV2 and TRBJ1-1, with TRBD1 as a possible D gene (6 bases). The V gene lost 6 bases and the J gene lost 6 bases, with 17 bases spanning the gap. Germline loops: CDR1 SNHLY, CDR2 FYNNEI. This CDR3 region has 14 residues. DNA of the CDR3: TGTGCCAGCAGCCCCACGTGGGGGCGACCTGAAGCTTTCTTT. It codes for CASSPTWGRPEAFF. The whole variable domain, filled in from reference TRBV2 and TRBJ1-1, reads EPEVTQTPSHQVTQMGQEVILRCVPISNHLYFYWYRQILGQKVEFLVSFYNNEISEKSEIFDDQFSVERPDGSNFTLKIRSTKLEDSAMYFCASSPTWGRPEAFFGQGTRLTVV.

The rearrangement links TRBV30 to TRBJ1-5; perhaps TRBD1 as D (6 bases). Trimming pared 2 bases from V and 5 bases from J, leaving 10 bases between. CDR3 length equals 13 residues. Looked up from germline, CDR1 is GTSNPN and CDR2 is SVGIG (reference sequence). CDR3 sequence: CAWSRSGDQPQHF. In nucleotides, the CDR3 is TGTGCCTGGAGTAGGTCAGGGGATCAGCCCCAGCATTTT.

J is TRBJ1-1 and V is TRBV6-2 or TRBV6-3; possibly TRBD1 for D (6 bases). The CDR3 is 17 residues long. Germline assignment: CDR1 MNHEY and CDR2 SVGEGT. Trimming shortened V by 1 base and J by 0 bases, and 15 bases separated the two germline ends. For the CDR3, the DNA is TGTGCCAGCAGTTACTTATGGACAGATTCCATGAACACTGAAGCTTTCTTT. Translated: CASSYLWTDSMNTEAFF.